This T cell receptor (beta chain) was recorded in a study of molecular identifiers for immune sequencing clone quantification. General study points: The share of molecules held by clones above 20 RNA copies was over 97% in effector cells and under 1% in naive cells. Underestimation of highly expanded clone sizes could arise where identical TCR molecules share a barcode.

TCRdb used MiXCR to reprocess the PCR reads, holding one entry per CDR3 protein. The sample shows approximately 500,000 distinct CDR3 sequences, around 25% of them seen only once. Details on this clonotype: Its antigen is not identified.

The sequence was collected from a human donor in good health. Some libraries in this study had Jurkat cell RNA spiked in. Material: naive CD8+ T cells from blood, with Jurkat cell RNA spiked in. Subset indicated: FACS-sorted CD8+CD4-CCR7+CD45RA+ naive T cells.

CDR3 protein: CASSSRGTSGESTDTQYF. CDR3 in DNA: TGTGCCAGCAGCTCCAGGGGGACTAGCGGGGAGAGCACAGATACGCAGTATTTT. The chain combines TRBV7-9 with TRBJ2-3, with 13 bases fitting TRBD2. This CDR3 has 18 amino acids. The V segment lost 4 bases and the J segment 0 bases; nucleotides outside the gene matches: 7. Germline V gene lookup returns CDR1 SEHNR and CDR2 FQNEAQ (reference sequence).